This T cell receptor beta chain was obtained from a study of T-cell reconstitution after alpha-beta-depleted transplantation in children listed by TCRdb under 2016. In the study overall: The study quantitatively tracked T-cell immune reconstitution after TCRalphabeta/CD19-depleted allogeneic hematopoietic cell transplantation in children using TCR repertoire profiling.

Library method: PCR. The sequencing machine was an Illumina HiSeq 2500. TCR libraries were prepared with molecular barcoding, using unique molecular identifiers to normalize TCRbeta repertoire quantification. TCRdb reworked the public reads: Q25 trimming with fastp, MiXCR clone assembly, productive beta chains retained. Rows with a matching CDR3 protein are joined into one entry that keeps the most common DNA and genes. The sample table records more than 150,000 distinct CDR3 sequences; around 7% of these occur just once. Around 2.7% of the sample lies in the top ten. This clonotype showed up many times. It lacks a known antigen. No base-level quality is on record; no much larger clone is a single base apart. This material consisted of PBMCs from the stem cell graft donor, taken from the stem cell graft. The receptor's source is a human donor who donated a stem cell graft to a child with Wiskott-Aldrich syndrome.

The DNA sequence is as follows: TGTGCCAGTAGTGCCCCCCCCGACTACTATGGCTACACCTTC. This encodes CASSAPPDYYGYTF. The chain is made from TRBV19 and TRBJ1-2; the D gene is unclear. The junction shows trimming of 5 bases on V and 3 bases on J, plus 13 bases between the germline ends. CDR1 LNHDA and CDR2 SQIVND were looked up in the germline V gene (reference sequence). The CDR3 covers 14 residues, taking in both the cysteine and the phenylalanine. The DNA shown is the 42-base CDR3, in frame from base 1.